Listed here are 8 T cell receptor beta chains from one sample, sequenced in a study of a mutant IDH1 vaccine in newly diagnosed glioma. Sequencing was performed with immunoSEQ multiplex PCR; in TCRdb, only in-frame clones are kept and a portion is missing. Of some 66,000 clones listed, 84% were seen once; the top ten hold 3.5% to 5%. Documented time point: week 35, safety follow-up. Each dose delivered 300 ug of mutant IDH1 20-mer peptide subcutaneously with imiquimod. These receptors lack a known antigen. The specimen comprised PBMCs, sampled from a glioma patient whose treatment included an IDH1 peptide vaccine. These receptor sequences come from a man aged 25-45 years with glioma.

Only one count was recorded for this clone. This sequence joins TRBV9 and TRBJ2-2, with TRBD1 identical over 7 bases. The CDR3 runs 16 residues. Germline assignment: CDR1 SGDLS and CDR2 YYNGEE. Trimming cost V 0 bases and J 6 bases; bases outside gene matches: 8. DNA of the CDR3: TGTGCCAGCAGCGTAGTGGGCAGGGGGTTCGCCGGGGAGCTGTTTTTT. Its protein is CASSVVGRGFAGELFF. The full variable domain, its missing parts supplied by reference TRBV9 and TRBJ2-2, is DSGVTQTPKHLITATGQRVTLRCSPRSGDLSVYWYQQSLDQGLQFLIQYYNGEERAKGNILERFSAQQFPDLHSELNLSSLELGDSALYFCASSVVGRGFAGELFFGEGSRLTVL.

The V and J genes are TRBV7-9 and TRBJ1-6, with D tentatively TRBD1 (5 bases). This CDR3 has 14 residues. CDR1 SEHNR and CDR2 FQNEAQ come from the germline V gene (reference sequence). The V gene lost 1 base and the J gene lost 14 bases, with 15 bases spanning the gap. The CDR3 nucleotides read TGTGCCAGCAGCTTAGGAGGGGCTCAAGGGACCCTCCACTTT. It yields the protein CASSLGGAQGTLHF.

This chain uses TRBV18 with TRBJ2-3, with 7 bases matching TRBD1. The CDR3 spans 16 residues. V shed 3 bases, J shed 1 base, and the junction held 7 bases outside the gene matches. Looked up from germline, CDR1 is KGHSH and CDR2 is LQKENI. The CDR3 is CASSPHRGAGTDTQYF. CDR3 sequence (DNA): TGTGCCAGCTCACCCCACAGGGGCGCAGGCACAGATACGCAGTATTTT.

The J gene is TRBJ2-1, the V gene TRBV9, with TRBD1 matching 8 bases. V shed 2 bases and J 10 bases; nucleotides not matched to a gene: 8. Germline CDR1 is SGDLS and CDR2 is YYNGEE. CDR3 length: 14 amino acids. The CDR3, as DNA: TGTGCCAGCAGCGTGGGACAGGTCCCAGGAGAGCAGTTCTTC. Protein product: CASSVGQVPGEQFF.

This clone was seen more than once but under ten times. This chain joins TRBV29-1 and TRBJ1-4; D is unclear. V lost 4 bases and J lost 8, with 11 bases in between. This CDR3 is 12 amino acids long. CDR1 and CDR2 from the germline V gene are SQVTM and ANQGSEA. CDR3 coding DNA: TGCAGCGTTGCCCTGGTGGGAGAAAAACTGTTTTTT. It codes for CSVALVGEKLFF. The full variable domain, completed using reference TRBV29-1 and TRBJ1-4, is SAVISQKPSRDICQRGTSLTIQCQVDSQVTMMFWYRQQPGQSLTLIATANQGSEATYESGFVIDKFPISRPNLTFSTLTVSNMSPEDSSIYLCSVALVGEKLFFGSGTQLSVL.

The chain employs TRBV2 and TRBJ2-3; D is perhaps TRBD2 (5 bases). Germline lookup yields CDR1 SNHLY and CDR2 FYNNEI. Trimming removed 7 bases at V and 5 bases at J, with 25 bases between. The CDR3 length is 17 residues. In DNA form, the CDR3 reads TGTGCCAGCAACGTTAGGCGTGAGGGCCGCACGAGAGATACGCAGTATTTT. Its protein product is CASNVRREGRTRDTQYF.

V is TRBV7-9 and J is TRBJ2-5, with D possibly TRBD1 on 6 matching bases. The CDR3 length is 16 residues. Germline CDR1 reads SEHNR; CDR2 reads FQNEAQ (reference sequence). The V gene lost 4 bases and the J gene lost 4 bases, with 19 bases spanning the gap. This chain's CDR3 is CASSSSIQGWGETQYF. The CDR3 region has the DNA TGTGCCAGCAGCTCATCGATCCAGGGGTGGGGAGAGACCCAGTACTTC.

The genes are TRBV19 and TRBJ2-1; possibly TRBD2 for D (6 bases). The length of the CDR3 is 15 residues. Trimming left V 3 bases short and J 0 bases short, with 9 bases between. Germline CDR1 is LNHDA and CDR2 is SQIVND (reference sequence). CDR3 loop: CASSIPGSSYNEQFF. The CDR3 DNA sequence: TGTGCCAGTAGTATTCCCGGGAGCTCCTACAATGAGCAGTTCTTC.